This TCR beta chain was sequenced during a study of cytomegalovirus exposure and HLA in healthy donors. Study results and caveats: In vitro checks showed that a few CMV-associated chains really do target CMV antigens.

Worth noting for this clone: No antigen is known for it.

The PCR employed 60 Vbeta primers together with 13 Jbeta primers. TCRdb's copy holds only in-frame clones and misses some; the assay was immunoSEQ multiplex PCR. The sample includes about 130,000 clones, 70% to 90% of them seen just once. The receptor comes from a man aged 18 to 30 in good health and CMV-seropositive. Sequencing was carried out using PBMCs.

The CDR3 loop is CASSLGTGSSNEQFF. The CDR3 DNA is TGTGCCAGCAGCTTGGGGACAGGGTCGTCCAATGAGCAGTTCTTC. The chain uses TRBV11-1 and TRBJ2-1; 9 nucleotides agree with TRBD1. The J segment lost 6 bases and the V segment lost 3 bases, leaving 6 bases of the junction unmatched. The CDR3 extends over 15 amino acids. Germline loops: CDR1 SGHAT, CDR2 FQDESV (reference sequence).